This entry lists 4 T cell receptor beta chains sequenced from one sample in a study of CD8 T cells in ankylosing spondylitis. TCRdb analysed the 5' RACE reads with MiXCR anew, one entry per CDR3 protein. The table has about 250,000 distinct CDR3 sequences, 15% to 20% seen once. Input material: blood, either unsorted or a sorted T cell fraction (not recorded which). These receptors originate from a male donor with ankylosing spondylitis or in good health (not recorded which).

The table lists this clonotype with many counts. The chain's CDR3 is CSVDGDRGSYEQYF. CDR3 DNA sequence: TGCAGCGTGGACGGGGACAGGGGTTCCTACGAGCAGTACTTC. The chain combines TRBV29-1 with TRBJ2-7; 10 bases align to TRBD1. The CDR3 spans 14 residues. V lost 6 bases and J lost 1; bases outside the gene matches: 6. CDR1 is SQVTM, CDR2 ANQGSEA, per germline.

This clonotype was detected ten times or more. The V gene is TRBV4-1, the J gene TRBJ1-1, with D tentatively TRBD1 (6 bases). Trimming left V 2 bases short and J 4 bases short, with 14 bases between. Germline V gene data show CDR1 as MGHRA and CDR2 as YSYEKL. The CDR3 is made up of 15 amino acids. The CDR3 DNA reads TGCGCCAGCAGCCAACTCATTACAGGGTCCACTGAAGCTTTCTTT. This translates into CASSQLITGSTEAFF.

V usage is TRBV11-2 and J usage is TRBJ2-1, with 9 bases fitting TRBD2. Germline CDR1 is SGHAT and CDR2 is FQNNGV. The length of the CDR3 is 17 residues. After removal of 1 base from V and 4 bases from J, the junction contained 8 bases not matched to a gene. In nucleotides, the CDR3 is TGTGCCAGCAGCTTAGTTTTAGGCGGGAGGGCGTACAATGAGCAGTTCTTC. Encoded protein: CASSLVLGGRAYNEQFF.

The genes are TRBV4-1 and TRBJ1-2; 12 bases are shared with TRBD1. This CDR3 spans 16 amino acids. CDR1 and CDR2 (germline): MGHRA, YSYEKL. Trimming took 4 bases from V and 6 from J; bases not matched to a gene: 9. The CDR3 DNA follows: TGCGCCAGCAGCCGACTAACCGGGACAGGGGGCGATGGCTACACCTTC. Translation: CASSRLTGTGGDGYTF.